The rows below give T cell receptor beta chains drawn from one sample of a study of radiotherapy plus CTLA-4 blockade in lung cancer. Repertoires were generated with immunoSEQ multiplex PCR, while TCRdb's copy carries only in-frame clones and drops some. The table lists fewer than 150,000 clones, 65% to 85% of them singletons. Sequencing was performed on peripheral blood, taken from a patient treated with radiotherapy plus ipilimumab. All receptors come from a human donor with non-small cell lung cancer who had a partial response to radiotherapy plus ipilimumab. CDR3s include the opening cysteine and the closing phenylalanine or tryptophan. A D gene is named only where the DNA matches it firmly. The size field is filled for only some rows; it gives once, few, many or a size class.

>TRBJ2-1|TRBV11-2|TRBD2|few
TGTGCCAGCAGCGGGAGACTAGCGGGAGGGCTAAATGAGCAGTTCTTC
CASSGRLAGGLNEQFF
>TRBJ2-2|TRBV5-1|TRBD2|-
TGCGCCAGCATAGCGGGAGGGATGAACACCGGGGAGCTGTTTTTT
CASIAGGMNTGELFF
>TRBJ1-1|TRBV7-3|-|few
TGTGCCAGCAGCGAGACACGATCCGCTGAAGCTTTCTTT
CASSETRSAEAFF
>TRBJ1-5|TRBV7-9|-|-
TGTGCCAGCAGCTTAGGGGGGGTCGTGGATAGCAATCAGCCCCAGCATTTT
CASSLGGVVDSNQPQHF
>TRBJ1-5|TRBV7-8|-|few
TGTGCCAGCAGCTTTGAGCGTAGCAGCAATCAGCCCCAGCATTTT
CASSFERSSNQPQHF
>TRBJ2-7|TRBV6-1|-|-
TGTGCCAGCAGTCGGTCCGAGCAGTACTTC
CASSRSEQYF
>TRBJ2-7|TRBV6-1|-|once
TGTGCCAGCACTGCGGGGAGGTGGTCCTACGAGCAGTACTTC
CASTAGRWSYEQYF
>TRBJ2-1|TRBV27|TRBD1|-
TGTGCCAGCAGTCCCCAGACAGGGACCCTGGTCAATGAGCAGTTCTTC
CASSPQTGTLVNEQFF
>TRBJ2-1|TRBV7-2|-|-
TGTGCCAGCAGCTTCCTGAGCTCCTACAATGAGCAGTTCTTC
CASSFLSSYNEQFF
>TRBJ1-3|TRBV28|-|-
TGTGCCACGACTCCCGGAGACACCATATATTTT
CATTPGDTIYF
>TRBJ1-4|TRBV6-5|-|-
TGTGCCAGCAGTTACTCGACAGGTGAAAAACTGTTTTTT
CASSYSTGEKLFF
>TRBJ1-1|TRBV30|TRBD1|-
TGTGCCTGGAGTGTAGGAGGGACAGGGGTTACTGAAGCTTTCTTT
CAWSVGGTGVTEAFF
>TRBJ1-2|TRBV5-8|TRBD1|once
TGTGCCAGCAGCCCGGACAGGGGTTCGCTCTATGGCTACACCTTC
CASSPDRGSLYGYTF
>TRBJ2-1|TRBV7-7|TRBD2|-
TGTGCTAGCAGCTCGTACCCCCGCGGGAGGGTTAATGAGCAGTTCTTC
CASSSYPRGRVNEQFF
>TRBJ2-2|TRBV5-1|TRBD1|-
TGCGCCAGCAGCCCGGACAGGGACACCGGGGAGCTGTTTTTT
CASSPDRDTGELFF
>TRBJ2-2|TRBV4-1|-|-
TGCGCCAGCAGCCAAGCCGGGACATACACCGGGGAGCTGTTTTTT
CASSQAGTYTGELFF
>TRBJ1-1|TRBV2|-|once
TGTGCCAGCAGTGAACGGGGGATTGAAGCTTTCTTT
CASSERGIEAFF
>TRBJ1-2|TRBV6-4|TRBD1|-
TGTGCCAGCAGTGACTCCACGGACAGGGCAACTAACTATGGCTACACCTTC
CASSDSTDRATNYGYTF
>TRBJ2-6|TRBV4-2|-|-
TGTGCCAGCAGCCAATATACACTCCGGAGCTCTGGGGCCAACGTCCTGACTTTC
CASSQYTLRSSGANVLTF
>TRBJ1-4|TRBV7-2|TRBD1|-
TGTGCCAGCAGCAGGGGACAGGGGAGTGAAAAACTGTTTTTT
CASSRGQGSEKLFF
>TRBJ2-3|TRBV13|TRBD2|-
TGTGCCAGCAGCTTACCAACATCCTGGACTAGCGGGAGGTACCATGCCACCGGGACGCAGTATTTT
CASSLPTSWTSGRYHATGTQYF
>TRBJ1-5|TRBV7-2|-|once
TGTGCCAGCAGCTCACAGGCCGGAACGGTATGGCCCCAGCATTTT
CASSSQAGTVWPQHF
>TRBJ1-1|TRBV7-8|TRBD1|-
TGTGCCAGCAGCTTAGTAACAGGGGAGTCGGGGACTGAAGCTTTCTTT
CASSLVTGESGTEAFF
>TRBJ2-5|TRBV29-1|TRBD1|-
TGCAGCGTTTACGGGACAGAAGAGACCCAGTACTTC
CSVYGTEETQYF
>TRBJ1-1|TRBV18|TRBD1|-
TGTGCCAGCTCACTTACTACAGGGGGTATGAACACTGAAGCTTTCTTT
CASSLTTGGMNTEAFF
>TRBJ2-1|TRBV5-6|-|-
TGTGCCAGCAGCTTATCGTTTGCCGGAGGCTCCTACAATGAGCAGTTCTTC
CASSLSFAGGSYNEQFF
>TRBJ1-2|TRBV19|-|-
TGTGCCAGTAGTACTCCGGGAGCGGGTATTGGCTACACCTTC
CASSTPGAGIGYTF
>TRBJ1-1|TRBV18|TRBD1|-
TGTGCCAGCTCACCCAACCCCGGGACAGGGTTCTCTGAAGCTTTCTTT
CASSPNPGTGFSEAFF
>TRBJ2-5|TRBV28|TRBD1|-
TGTGCCAGCAGCCGGACAGGTTCAGAGACCCAGTACTTC
CASSRTGSETQYF
>TRBJ1-5|TRBV18|TRBD1|-
TGTGCCAGCTCACCTCTTTCCGGGACAGGGTCGATTCAGCCCCAGCATTTT
CASSPLSGTGSIQPQHF
>TRBJ2-7|TRBV7-2|TRBD1|-
TGTGCCAGCAGCTTCCCCACAGGGGGCGCAGTAATATACGAGCAGTACTTC
CASSFPTGGAVIYEQYF
>TRBJ2-3|TRBV7-2|-|-
TGTGCCAGCAGCCCCCAAGGGGTCGGGACAACAGATACGCAGTATTTT
CASSPQGVGTTDTQYF
>TRBJ2-3|TRBV7-3|TRBD2|-
TGTGCCAGCAGCTCGGGACTAGCGGGAAACCTAGATACGCAGTATTTT
CASSSGLAGNLDTQYF
>TRBJ2-4|TRBV4-1|-|-
TGCGCCAGCAGCCAAGAACGCCTTGAGAGGAACATTCAGTACTTC
CASSQERLERNIQYF
>TRBJ2-7|TRBV30|TRBD1|-
TGTGCCTGGAGTAGGGGGCAGGGCGTCTCCTACGAGCAGTACTTC
CAWSRGQGVSYEQYF
>TRBJ1-1|TRBV10-3|-|few
TGTGCCATCAGTGAGGTTGCAGGGGTCTTAAACACTGAAGCTTTCTTT
CAISEVAGVLNTEAFF
>TRBJ1-2|TRBV7-8|-|-
TGTGCCAGCAGCTTATGGCGGGGGGAGAATGGCTACACCTTC
CASSLWRGENGYTF